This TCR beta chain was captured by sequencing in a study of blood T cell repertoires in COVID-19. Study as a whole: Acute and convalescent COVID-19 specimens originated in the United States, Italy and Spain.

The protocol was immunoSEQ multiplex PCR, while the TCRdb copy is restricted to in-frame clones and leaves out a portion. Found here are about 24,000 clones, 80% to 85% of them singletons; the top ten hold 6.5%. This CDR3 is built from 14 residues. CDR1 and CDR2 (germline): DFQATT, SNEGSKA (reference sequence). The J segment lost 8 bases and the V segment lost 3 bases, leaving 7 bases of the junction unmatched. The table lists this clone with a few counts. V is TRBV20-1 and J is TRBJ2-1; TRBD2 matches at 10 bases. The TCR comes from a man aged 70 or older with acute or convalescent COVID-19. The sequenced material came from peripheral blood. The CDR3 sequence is CSASPPSGSDEQFF. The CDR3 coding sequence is TGCAGTGCTAGTCCCCCTAGCGGGAGCGATGAGCAGTTCTTC.